What follows describes a single T cell receptor (beta chain). Indicated treatment: some 19 received Ad26.COV2.S at low or high dose, single or two shots; 5 received placebo; per-sample allocation not given. Sampling took place 63 days after the first vaccine or placebo injection. This specimen comes from a study of Ad26.COV2.S vaccination and SARS-CoV-2 variants. Trimming shortened V by 7 bases and J by 3 bases, and 15 bases separated the two germline ends. The CDR3 sequence is 14 residues long. Germline assignment: CDR1 MDHEN and CDR2 SYDVKM. Clones were sequenced by immunoSEQ multiplex PCR, and TCRdb holds only the in-frame ones, with some missing. The repertoire holds about 500,000 clones, with roughly nine tenths as singletons.

The source was peripheral blood, collected in a trial of Ad26.COV2.S vaccine versus placebo. This chain connects TRBV28 to TRBJ1-1; D gene uncertain. The source of this sequence is a person aged 18-60 years who received the Ad26.COV2.S COVID-19 vaccine or a placebo. CDR3 region: CASISASYYTEAFF. The CDR3 DNA reads TGTGCCAGCATTTCAGCGAGCTACTACACTGAAGCTTTCTTT.